The text below deals with one TCR beta chain. Its antigen remains unidentified. This sample is part of a study of chemoradiotherapy in HPV16-positive cancers. Across the whole study: A couple of HPV16-positive patients' cells yielded candidate HPV-specific clones and common motifs.

This CDR3 has 12 residues. The germline V gene has CDR1 MDHEN and CDR2 SYDVKM. The junction had 4 bases not matched to a gene; V was cut back by 6 bases and J by 5 bases. Overall study findings and caveats: Candidate HPV-specific clones and E7-related TCR motifs grew in tumor during treatment.

TCRdb keeps only in-frame clones here, not all; method: immunoSEQ multiplex PCR. The sample holds 3,000 to 5,000 clones, 82% seen once. The sample consisted of tumor tissue, taken from a patient who underwent chemoradiotherapy. This receptor was taken from a human donor with HPV-associated anogenital cancer. V usage is TRBV28 and J usage is TRBJ2-7; TRBD2 agrees at 7 bases. This CDR3 is CASSGRWDEQYF. The DNA for the CDR3 is TGTGCCAGCAGCGGGAGGTGGGACGAGCAGTACTTC.